Only a few counts were recorded for the clone carrying this T cell receptor (beta chain). This record belongs to a study of OX40 agonist ivuxolimab in advanced cancers. Sequencing used immunoSEQ multiplex PCR; TCRdb keeps in-frame clones, though not all of them. Of 80,000 to 100,000 clones detected, around 85% appear once; the ten largest clones hold over 0.4%. The CDR3 is made up of 14 amino acids. CDR1 is SGHRS, CDR2 YFSETQ, per germline. Deletions cut 4 bases from V and 6 bases from J, with 17 bases between. The sample in question was CD4+ or CD8+ T cells sorted from blood, obtained in a trial of the OX40 agonist ivuxolimab. The clonotype originates from an adult with an advanced solid tumor such as melanoma, head and neck, liver or kidney cancer. V gene TRBV5-1 combines with J gene TRBJ2-7; tentatively, D is TRBD1 (7 bases). The CDR3 here is CASSHGTAGGEQYF. The CDR3 region has the DNA TGCGCCAGCAGCCACGGGACAGCCGGGGGCGAGCAGTACTTC.